A single sample gave rise to the 20 T cell receptor beta chains below, sequenced in a study of T-cell reconstitution after alpha-beta-depleted transplantation in children. It was with unique molecular identifiers that the TCRbeta library was prepared. TCRdb redid the calling of the PCR reads with MiXCR, one entry per CDR3 protein. The data show 350,000 to 450,000 distinct CDR3 sequences, around 20% seen once. Sequenced material: PBMCs from the stem cell graft donor, taken from the stem cell graft. These receptors all stem from a human donor who donated a stem cell graft to a child with acute myeloid leukemia.

This clonotype came up a few times. CDR3 DNA: TGCGCCAGCAGTGAGTCACGGCTAGACGAGCAGTACTTC. Its protein is CASSESRLDEQYF. The chain carries TRBV10-1 and TRBJ2-7; no clear D gene. This CDR3 spans 13 amino acids. The V end was cut by 0 bases, the J end by 5 bases, with 8 bases between. CDR1 is WNHNN, CDR2 SYGVQD, per germline (reference sequence).

The rearrangement links TRBV20-1 to TRBJ2-7, with 9 bases fitting TRBD1. CDR3 size: 15 residues. The V gene's germline CDR1 is DFQATT and CDR2 SNEGSKA (reference sequence). V trimming: 3 bases; J trimming: 4 bases; junction bases outside the gene matches: 10. CDR3: CSARGPGDREYEQYF. In nucleotides, the CDR3 is TGCAGTGCTAGGGGCCCGGGGGACAGGGAGTACGAGCAGTACTTC.

This clonotype showed up many times. The chain carries TRBV29-1 and TRBJ2-1; 8 bases match TRBD2. The CDR3 is 16 residues long. Germline V gives CDR1 SQVTM, CDR2 ANQGSEA. V lost 4 bases to trimming and J lost 8 bases; unmatched junction nucleotides: 16. The CDR3 bases are TGCAGCGTTGCGGGATTACCGGGACTAGTAATGGATGAGCAGTTCTTC. Protein sequence: CSVAGLPGLVMDEQFF.

The gene calls are TRBV20-1 and TRBJ1-5; D perhaps matches TRBD1 (6 bases). Germline assignment: CDR1 DFQATT and CDR2 SNEGSKA (reference sequence). The length of the CDR3 is 18 residues. V was pared by 0 bases and J by 6 bases, with 24 bases between. This CDR3 is CSARDRGQGSVASQPQHF. CDR3 coding DNA: TGCAGTGCTAGAGATCGGGGGCAGGGGAGTGTGGCAAGTCAGCCCCAGCATTTT.

The V call is TRBV5-6, the J call TRBJ2-3, with TRBD2 matching 8 bases. Germline CDR1 reads SGHDT; CDR2 reads YYEEEE. The CDR3 length is 15 residues. V was clipped by 2 bases and J by 5 bases; unmatched bases: 7. CDR3 bases: TGTGCCAGCAGCTTCGCGGGAGGATGGGGAGATACGCAGTATTTT. It yields the protein CASSFAGGWGDTQYF.

This clonotype has at least ten counts. V gene TRBV5-8 combines with J gene TRBJ2-1; TRBD2 agrees at 15 bases. The CDR3 is 15 amino acids. J lost 7 bases, V lost 3 bases, and 2 bases had no gene match. Germline CDR1 is SGHTS and CDR2 is YDEGEE. The DNA of the CDR3 is TGTGCCAGCAGCTCCGGGACTAGCGGGAGGAATGAGCAGTTCTTC. Its protein is CASSSGTSGRNEQFF.

This clonotype was seen ten or more times. CDR3 sequence (DNA): TGTGCCAGCAGTATCTCGACTAGCGGTAAAGAGACCCAGTACTTC. Its protein is CASSISTSGKETQYF. The V call is TRBV12-3 or TRBV12-4, the J call TRBJ2-5; TRBD2 aligns across 9 bases. The CDR3 has 15 amino acids. Germline trimming cut 5 bases from V and 3 bases from J; bases unmatched to any gene: 7.

In this sample, this clonotype turned up many times. This chain connects TRBV20-1 to TRBJ2-6; D gene ambiguous. V was pared by 3 bases and J by 0 bases, with 12 bases between. This CDR3 spans 16 amino acids. From germline, CDR1 is DFQATT and CDR2 SNEGSKA (reference sequence). CDR3 DNA sequence: TGCAGTGCTAGTTACAGCGCCATCTCTGGGGCCAACGTCCTGACTTTC. Its protein is CSASYSAISGANVLTF.

The rearrangement links TRBV27 to TRBJ2-6; 8 bases match TRBD1. The CDR3 spans 16 residues. With 2 bases clipped from V and 4 bases from J, the junction kept 4 bases outside the gene matches. CDR1 and CDR2 from the germline V gene are MNHEY and SMNVEV (reference sequence). CDR3 nucleotide sequence: TGTGCCAGCAGTTTAAACAGGGGGTCCGGGGCCAACGTCCTGACTTTC. As protein: CASSLNRGSGANVLTF.

The J gene is TRBJ2-5, the V gene TRBV30; unclear D gene. V lost 1 base and J lost 5, with 2 bases in between. CDR3 length equals 10 residues. Germline assignment: CDR1 GTSNPN and CDR2 SVGIG (reference sequence). DNA for the CDR3: TGTGCCTGGAGTGGCGAGACCCAGTACTTC. Protein sequence: CAWSGETQYF. The full variable domain, rest sourced from reference TRBV30 and TRBJ2-5, is SQTIHQWPATLVQPVGSPLSLECTVEGTSNPNLYWYRQAAGRGLQLLFYSVGIGQISSEVPQNLSASRPQDRQFILSSKKLLLSDSGFYLCAWSGETQYFGPGTRLLVL.

The rearrangement uses TRBV2 and TRBJ1-4; D is unresolved. The CDR3 is made up of 12 amino acids. With 7 bases removed from V and 8 bases from J, the gap between germline ends came to 11 bases. Germline values: CDR1 SNHLY, CDR2 FYNNEI. The CDR3 bases are TGTGCCAGCAATGCACACCAAGAAAAACTGTTTTTT. Protein product: CASNAHQEKLFF.

This clonotype has only a few counts. The rearrangement uses TRBV4-2 and TRBJ2-6; 7 positions agree with TRBD2. Germline values: CDR1 LGHNA, CDR2 YNFKEQ. V gave up 4 bases and J gave up 0 bases; unmatched junction bases: 12. The CDR3 covers 19 residues. The DNA of the CDR3 is TGTGCCAGCAGCCTCCTGGGGCTAGCGGCTAGCTCTGGGGCCAACGTCCTGACTTTC. As protein: CASSLLGLAASSGANVLTF.

This clonotype has a count of ten or more. This rearrangement joins TRBV20-1 to TRBJ2-1; perhaps TRBD2 as D (7 bases). Trimming took off 0 bases at V and 13 bases at J, with 19 bases between the two ends. Per the germline V gene, CDR1 is DFQATT and CDR2 is SNEGSKA (reference sequence). CDR3 length: 14 amino acids. Here the CDR3 reads CSAREPLGGPGQFF. CDR3 sequence (DNA): TGCAGTGCTAGAGAACCTTTGGGGGGGCCCGGCCAGTTCTTC.

The table lists this clonotype with many counts. The CDR3 loop is CASSLTGGQGTGNTIYF. The CDR3 region has the DNA TGTGCCAGCAGCTTAACCGGGGGACAGGGGACTGGAAACACCATATATTTT. This rearrangement joins TRBV7-3 to TRBJ1-3; 10 positions agree with TRBD1. After removal of 0 bases from V and 2 bases from J, the junction contained 4 bases not matched to a gene. The CDR3 totals 17 residues. CDR1 is SGHTA, CDR2 FQGTGA, per germline.

This clonotype was observed at least ten times. The chain couples TRBV7-8 to TRBJ2-2; 8 bases agree with TRBD1. Germline V gene data show CDR1 as SGHVS and CDR2 as FQNEAQ. The CDR3 totals 13 residues. The V segment lost 5 bases and the J segment 6 bases; nucleotides outside the gene matches: 2. CDR3 nucleotide sequence: TGTGCCAGCAGCCCCAGGGGGCCCGGGGAGCTGTTTTTT. Residues: CASSPRGPGELFF.

The J gene is TRBJ2-7, the V gene TRBV27, with a weak D call TRBD1 (5 bases). The V gene's germline CDR1 is MNHEY and CDR2 SMNVEV (reference sequence). The CDR3 contains 13 residues. Trimming stripped 1 base from V and 5 bases from J, with 9 bases between. The CDR3 DNA reads as TGTGCCAGCAGTTTATATGGGGCTCACGAGCAGTACTTC. Translating gives CASSLYGAHEQYF.

This sequence joins TRBV12-3 or TRBV12-4 and TRBJ2-1; 14 bases match TRBD2. This CDR3 comprises 17 residues. With 7 bases clipped from V and 5 bases from J, the junction kept 10 bases outside the gene matches. The CDR3 region has the DNA TGTGCCAGCACCGGACTAGCGGGAGGAAGGGGCGACAATGAGCAGTTCTTC. It specifies CASTGLAGGRGDNEQFF.

This clonotype turned up a few times. The chain is built from TRBV9 and TRBJ2-5; 9 bases agree with TRBD2. The germline V gene encodes CDR1 SGDLS and CDR2 YYNGEE. The CDR3 is 18 amino acids. The junction had 10 bases not matched to a gene; V was cut back by 0 bases and J by 1 base. The CDR3 protein is CASSVAAGGTTSQETQYF. DNA of the CDR3: TGTGCCAGCAGCGTAGCGGCGGGGGGGACGACAAGCCAAGAGACCCAGTACTTC.

The rearrangement links TRBV12-3 or TRBV12-4 to TRBJ2-5, with 9 bases identical to TRBD2. This CDR3 contains 15 residues. After removal of 6 bases from V and 6 bases from J, the junction contained 11 bases not matched to a gene. The CDR3 loop reads CASSRDIAGAKTQYF. The CDR3 DNA sequence: TGTGCCAGCAGCCGCGATATAGCGGGAGCGAAGACCCAGTACTTC.

This rearrangement joins TRBV5-1 to TRBJ2-1, with TRBD1 identical over 9 bases. V dropped 4 bases and J dropped 5; count of bases not matched to a gene: 4. From germline, CDR1 is SGHRS and CDR2 YFSETQ. This CDR3 contains 14 residues. The CDR3 loop reads CASSGGQGDNEQFF. As DNA, the CDR3 is TGCGCCAGCAGCGGGGGACAGGGCGACAATGAGCAGTTCTTC.